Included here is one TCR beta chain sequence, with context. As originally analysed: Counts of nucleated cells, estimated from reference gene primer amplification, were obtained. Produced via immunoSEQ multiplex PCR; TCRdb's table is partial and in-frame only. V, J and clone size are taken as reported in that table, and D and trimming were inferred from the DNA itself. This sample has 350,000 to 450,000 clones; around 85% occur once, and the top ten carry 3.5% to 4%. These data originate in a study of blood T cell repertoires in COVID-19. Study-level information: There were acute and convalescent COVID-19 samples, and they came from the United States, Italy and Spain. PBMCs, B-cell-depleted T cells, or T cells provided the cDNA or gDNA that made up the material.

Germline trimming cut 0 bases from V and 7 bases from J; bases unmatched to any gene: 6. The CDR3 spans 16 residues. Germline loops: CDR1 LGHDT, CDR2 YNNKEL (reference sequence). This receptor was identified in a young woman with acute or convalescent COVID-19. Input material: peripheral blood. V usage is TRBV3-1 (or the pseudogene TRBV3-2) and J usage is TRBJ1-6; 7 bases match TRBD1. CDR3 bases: TGTGCCAGCAGCCAAGATTCGTCAGGGGGGAATTCACCCCTCCACTTT. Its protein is CASSQDSSGGNSPLHF.